This T cell receptor (beta chain) stems from a study of shared clonotypes between healthy human individuals. Study conclusions and caveats: The study drew on few donors, limiting represented genetic and exposure-history diversity.

Measured with immunoSEQ multiplex PCR; TCRdb has only the in-frame clones, and not every one. Seen here are around 2.1 million clones, just over 90% observed once, and the top ten hold more than 1.5%. CD45RO-negative CD8 cells positively selected for CCR7 made up the naive population, which excluded terminally differentiated effector memory CD45RA+ cells. On this clone: What it recognizes is unknown.

The CDR3 covers 14 residues. Germline assignment: CDR1 MNHEY and CDR2 SMNVEV (reference sequence). V shed 4 bases, J shed 3 bases, and the junction held 1 base outside the gene matches. The rearrangement uses TRBV27 and TRBJ1-4, with TRBD1 matching 8 bases. Source material: naive CD8+ T cells from PBMCs. The receptor comes from a man aged 18 to 35 in good health. Some clones in this sample may be carry-over from other donors' samples. The CDR3 here is CASSWTGSNEKLFF. As DNA, the CDR3 is TGTGCCAGCAGTTGGACAGGGTCTAATGAAAAACTGTTTTTT.